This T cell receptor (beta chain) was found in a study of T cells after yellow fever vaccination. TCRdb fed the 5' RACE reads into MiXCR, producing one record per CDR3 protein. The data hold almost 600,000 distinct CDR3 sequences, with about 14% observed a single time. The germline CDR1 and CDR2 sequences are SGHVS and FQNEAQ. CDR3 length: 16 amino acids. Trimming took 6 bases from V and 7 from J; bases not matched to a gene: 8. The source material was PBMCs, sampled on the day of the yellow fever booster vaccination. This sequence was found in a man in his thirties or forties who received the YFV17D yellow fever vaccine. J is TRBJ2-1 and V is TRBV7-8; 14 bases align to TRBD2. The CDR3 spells CASRGTSGSIQNEQFF. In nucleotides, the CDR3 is TGTGCCAGCAGGGGGACTAGCGGGAGTATTCAGAATGAGCAGTTCTTC.